This is a list of T cell receptor beta chains from one sample in a study of T-cell reconstitution after alpha-beta-depleted transplantation in children. TCRdb redid the calling of the PCR reads with MiXCR, one entry per CDR3 protein. This sample yields approximately 270,000 distinct CDR3 sequences, of which around 25% are seen a single time; about 4.8% belongs to the top ten. Here the sequenced sample was PBMCs, mostly from graft donor cells, taken 360 days after TCRalphabeta/CD19-depleted stem cell transplant. All receptors come from a female patient aged 2 to 10 who had a stem cell transplant for congenital amegakaryocytic thrombocytopenia, so the T cells may come from the graft donor. CDR3s include the opening cysteine and the closing phenylalanine or tryptophan. A D gene is named only where the DNA matches it firmly. Where a row states a size, it is once, few, many or the class of an expanded clone; other rows omit it.

V: TRBV12-3/TRBV12-4; D: TRBD1; J: TRBJ1-1; size: -; CDR3: CASRSDREATEAFF; DNA: TGTGCCAGCAGATCAGACAGGGAGGCCACTGAAGCTTTCTTT
V: TRBV5-5; D: -; J: TRBJ2-4; size: few; CDR3: CASSLGEAKNIQYF; DNA: TGTGCCAGCAGCTTGGGTGAAGCCAAAAACATTCAGTACTTC
V: TRBV7-2; D: TRBD2; J: TRBJ2-3; size: -; CDR3: CARSSTSGNTDTQYF; DNA: TGTGCCAGAAGCTCAACTAGCGGAAACACAGATACGCAGTATTTT
V: TRBV20-1; D: TRBD2; J: TRBJ2-7; size: -; CDR3: CSARFSGGAHEQYF; DNA: TGCAGTGCTAGATTTAGCGGGGGTGCGCACGAGCAGTACTTC
V: TRBV7-3; D: TRBD2; J: TRBJ2-1; size: -; CDR3: CASSFGLVGNEQFF; DNA: TGTGCCAGCAGCTTTGGACTAGTGGGCAATGAGCAGTTCTTC
V: TRBV18; D: -; J: TRBJ2-7; size: -; CDR3: CASSPNPSSGSSVYEQYF; DNA: TGTGCCAGCTCACCAAATCCATCTTCCGGGAGTTCCGTTTACGAGCAGTACTTC
V: TRBV28; D: TRBD2; J: TRBJ2-3; size: -; CDR3: CASSLRGGSTDTQYF; DNA: TGTGCCAGCAGTTTACGCGGGGGTTCCACAGATACGCAGTATTTT
V: TRBV7-6; D: -; J: TRBJ2-7; size: few; CDR3: CASSPQSVIGYEQYF; DNA: TGTGCCAGCAGCCCCCAAAGCGTAATCGGCTACGAGCAGTACTTC
V: TRBV5-6; D: -; J: TRBJ2-5; size: -; CDR3: CASSLSRSLRRETQYF; DNA: TGTGCCAGCAGCTTGTCTCGGAGTTTAAGGAGAGAGACCCAGTACTTC
V: TRBV10-3; D: -; J: TRBJ1-1; size: -; CDR3: CAIRGRGGYTEAFF; DNA: TGTGCCATCAGAGGTAGGGGCGGTTACACTGAAGCTTTCTTT
V: TRBV6-2/TRBV6-3; D: TRBD2; J: TRBJ2-1; size: few; CDR3: CASRFGTNNEQFF; DNA: TGTGCCAGCAGGTTCGGGACTAACAATGAGCAGTTCTTC
V: TRBV4-1; D: TRBD1; J: TRBJ1-1; size: -; CDR3: CASSQAPGGRTEAFF; DNA: TGCGCCAGCAGCCAAGCTCCAGGGGGCCGCACTGAAGCTTTCTTT
V: TRBV4-1; D: TRBD1; J: TRBJ2-1; size: -; CDR3: CASSAGRGRNNEQFF; DNA: TGCGCCAGCAGCGCTGGAAGGGGGCGGAATAATGAGCAGTTCTTC
V: TRBV12-3/TRBV12-4; D: -; J: TRBJ1-2; size: few; CDR3: CASSLAWVGYTF; DNA: TGTGCCAGCAGTTTAGCCTGGGTTGGCTACACCTTC
V: TRBV3-1; D: -; J: TRBJ1-5; size: -; CDR3: CASSQDRAVGSNQPQHF; DNA: TGTGCCAGCAGCCAAGATCGCGCGGTCGGAAGCAATCAGCCCCAGCATTTT
V: TRBV5-1; D: TRBD1; J: TRBJ2-7; size: -; CDR3: CASSLGQGPMGYEQYF; DNA: TGCGCCAGCAGCCTCGGACAGGGGCCCATGGGCTACGAGCAGTACTTC
V: TRBV2; D: TRBD1; J: TRBJ2-5; size: few; CDR3: CASRQGETQYF; DNA: TGTGCCAGCCGACAGGGGGAGACCCAGTACTTC
V: TRBV2; D: -; J: TRBJ2-1; size: -; CDR3: CASSGQGNEQFF; DNA: TGTGCCAGCAGTGGGCAGGGCAATGAGCAGTTCTTC
V: TRBV20-1; D: TRBD1; J: TRBJ2-1; size: few; CDR3: CSARDRETVVVYDEQFF; DNA: TGCAGTGCTAGGGACAGGGAAACCGTTGTCGTTTACGATGAGCAGTTCTTC
V: TRBV7-9; D: -; J: TRBJ2-3; size: -; CDR3: CASSSRTASTDTQYF; DNA: TGTGCCAGCAGCTCGCGGACGGCTAGCACAGATACGCAGTATTTT
V: TRBV28; D: -; J: TRBJ2-5; size: -; CDR3: CASRYLGGTQYF; DNA: TGTGCCAGCAGATACTTGGGCGGGACCCAGTACTTC
V: TRBV4-2; D: -; J: TRBJ1-5; size: -; CDR3: CASSQGGDRYNQPQHF; DNA: TGTGCCAGCAGCCAAGGCGGGGACCGGTACAATCAGCCCCAGCATTTT
V: TRBV14; D: TRBD2; J: TRBJ2-7; size: -; CDR3: CASAQSQTSGNSYEQYF; DNA: TGTGCCAGCGCGCAGTCCCAGACTAGCGGGAACTCCTACGAGCAGTACTTC
V: TRBV7-6; D: -; J: TRBJ2-2; size: few; CDR3: CASSSLGDTGELFF; DNA: TGTGCCAGCAGCTCACTAGGCGACACCGGGGAGCTGTTTTTT
V: TRBV2; D: -; J: TRBJ2-5; size: -; CDR3: CASGNREETQYF; DNA: TGTGCCAGCGGTAACCGGGAGGAGACCCAGTACTTC
V: TRBV3-1; D: -; J: TRBJ2-5; size: -; CDR3: CASSPQGFWQETQYF; DNA: TGTGCCAGCAGCCCCCAGGGCTTCTGGCAAGAGACCCAGTACTTC
V: TRBV11-2; D: -; J: TRBJ2-2; size: many; CDR3: CASSYLRDTGELFF; DNA: TGTGCCAGCAGCTACTTAAGGGACACCGGGGAGCTGTTTTTT
V: TRBV10-3; D: -; J: TRBJ2-3; size: few; CDR3: CAISDISSEDTQYF; DNA: TGTGCCATCAGTGATATCTCTAGCGAAGATACGCAGTATTTT
V: TRBV28; D: -; J: TRBJ1-5; size: -; CDR3: CASGGNQPQHF; DNA: TGTGCCTCGGGGGGTAACCAGCCCCAGCATTTT
V: TRBV19; D: -; J: TRBJ2-1; size: few; CDR3: CASNTGLFGRDEQFF; DNA: TGTGCCAGTAACACGGGACTGTTCGGCCGGGATGAGCAGTTCTTC
V: TRBV21-1; D: -; J: TRBJ2-7; size: few; CDR3: CASSKEVFSYEQYF; DNA: TGTGCCAGCAGCAAAGAAGTATTCTCCTACGAGCAGTACTTC
V: TRBV20-1; D: TRBD2; J: TRBJ2-7; size: few; CDR3: CSARVPLAGNYEQYF; DNA: TGCAGTGCTAGAGTCCCGCTAGCGGGAAACTACGAGCAGTACTTC
V: TRBV4-1; D: -; J: TRBJ1-1; size: -; CDR3: CASSQDYQVVNAEAFF; DNA: TGCGCCAGCAGCCAAGATTATCAGGTCGTGAACGCTGAAGCTTTCTTT
V: TRBV7-6; D: TRBD1; J: TRBJ2-7; size: -; CDR3: CASSSHRQGFYEQYF; DNA: TGTGCCAGCAGCTCACACCGACAGGGGTTCTACGAGCAGTACTTC
V: TRBV9; D: -; J: TRBJ2-1; size: -; CDR3: CASSVASGGYNEQFF; DNA: TGTGCCAGCAGCGTAGCGTCTGGGGGATACAATGAGCAGTTCTTC
V: TRBV6-2/TRBV6-3; D: TRBD2; J: TRBJ2-3; size: -; CDR3: CASKDGRLSTDTQYF; DNA: TGTGCCAGCAAAGACGGGAGGTTAAGCACAGATACGCAGTATTTT
V: TRBV2; D: -; J: TRBJ1-5; size: -; CDR3: CASSKEVIPQHF; DNA: TGTGCCAGCAGTAAAGAGGTCATTCCCCAGCATTTT
V: TRBV12-3/TRBV12-4; D: TRBD1; J: TRBJ2-3; size: -; CDR3: CASSPLVAGGKDTQYF; DNA: TGTGCCAGCAGCCCCCTCGTGGCAGGGGGCAAAGATACGCAGTATTTT
V: TRBV5-1; D: -; J: TRBJ2-1; size: few; CDR3: CASIGRAGEQFF; DNA: TGCGCCAGCATAGGTAGGGCGGGTGAGCAGTTCTTC
V: TRBV10-3; D: TRBD2; J: TRBJ2-1; size: -; CDR3: CAISGTTSGVGDEQFF; DNA: TGTGCCATCAGTGGTACGACTAGCGGGGTGGGGGATGAGCAGTTCTTC
V: TRBV4-3; D: -; J: TRBJ1-2; size: few; CDR3: CASSQAKGEYGYTF; DNA: TGCGCCAGCAGCCAAGCGAAGGGGGAGTATGGCTACACCTTC
V: TRBV28; D: -; J: TRBJ2-1; size: few; CDR3: CASRKDRNYNEQFF; DNA: TGTGCCAGCAGGAAGGACCGGAATTACAATGAGCAGTTCTTC
V: TRBV30; D: -; J: TRBJ1-2; size: -; CDR3: CAWSVLARGYGYTF; DNA: TGTGCCTGGAGTGTATTGGCAAGGGGGTATGGCTACACCTTC
V: TRBV7-9; D: TRBD2; J: TRBJ2-7; size: few; CDR3: CASSSRTSGPYEQYF; DNA: TGTGCCAGCAGCTCAAGGACTAGCGGGCCCTACGAGCAGTACTTC
V: TRBV11-2; D: TRBD1; J: TRBJ2-1; size: -; CDR3: CASSPRQGFYNEQFF; DNA: TGTGCCAGCAGCCCGCGACAGGGGTTCTACAATGAGCAGTTCTTC
V: TRBV5-5; D: TRBD2; J: TRBJ2-1; size: -; CDR3: CASSLGTSGFGGEQFF; DNA: TGTGCCAGCAGCCTCGGGACTAGCGGCTTTGGAGGTGAGCAGTTCTTC